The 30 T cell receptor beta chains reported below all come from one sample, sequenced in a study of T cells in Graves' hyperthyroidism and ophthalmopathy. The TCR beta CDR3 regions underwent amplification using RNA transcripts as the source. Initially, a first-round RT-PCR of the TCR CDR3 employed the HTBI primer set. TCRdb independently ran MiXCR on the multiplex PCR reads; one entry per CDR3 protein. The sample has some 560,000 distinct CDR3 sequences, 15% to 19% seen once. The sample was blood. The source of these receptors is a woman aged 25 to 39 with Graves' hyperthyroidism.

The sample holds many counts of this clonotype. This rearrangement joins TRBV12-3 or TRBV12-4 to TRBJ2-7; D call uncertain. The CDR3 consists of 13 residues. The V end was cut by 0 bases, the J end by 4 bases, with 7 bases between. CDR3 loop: CASSLAGQYEQYF. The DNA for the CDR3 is TGTGCCAGCAGTTTAGCAGGTCAATACGAGCAGTACTTC.

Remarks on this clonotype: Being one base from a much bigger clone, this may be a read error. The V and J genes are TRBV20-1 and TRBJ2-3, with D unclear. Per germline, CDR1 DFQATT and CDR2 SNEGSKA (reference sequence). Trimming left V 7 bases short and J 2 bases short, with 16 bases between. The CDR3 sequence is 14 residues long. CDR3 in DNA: TGCAGTGTCCCTCTAGACTTCAACACAGATACGCAGTATTTT. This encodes CSVPLDFNTDTQYF.

CDR3 in DNA: TGTGCCAGCAGTCTTTATAGCGGGAGTTTTACCGGGGAGCTGTTTTTT. It translates to CASSLYSGSFTGELFF. The chain employs TRBV12-3 or TRBV12-4 and TRBJ2-2; TRBD2 matches at 9 bases. This CDR3 spans 16 amino acids. Trimming at V came to 5 bases and at J to 5 bases, leaving 9 bases not matched to a gene.

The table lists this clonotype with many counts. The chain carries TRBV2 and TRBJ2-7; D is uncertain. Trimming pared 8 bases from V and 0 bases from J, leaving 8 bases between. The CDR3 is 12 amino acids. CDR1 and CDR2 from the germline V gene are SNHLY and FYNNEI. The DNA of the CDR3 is TGTGCCAGCTTTGTCAACTCCTACGAGCAGTACTTC. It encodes CASFVNSYEQYF.

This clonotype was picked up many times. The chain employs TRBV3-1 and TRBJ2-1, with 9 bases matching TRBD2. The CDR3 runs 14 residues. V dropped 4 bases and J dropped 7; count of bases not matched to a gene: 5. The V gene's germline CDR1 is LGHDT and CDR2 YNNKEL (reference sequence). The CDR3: CASSRLAAENEQFF. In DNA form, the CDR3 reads TGTGCCAGCAGCCGACTAGCGGCCGAAAATGAGCAGTTCTTC.

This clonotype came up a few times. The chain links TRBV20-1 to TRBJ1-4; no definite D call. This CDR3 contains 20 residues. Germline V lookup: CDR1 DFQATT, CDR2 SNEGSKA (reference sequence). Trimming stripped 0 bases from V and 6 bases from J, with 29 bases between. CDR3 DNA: TGCAGTGCTAGAGATCGGAATGTCGTGACTGGGGTCGAGGTGGATGAAAAACTGTTTTTT. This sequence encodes CSARDRNVVTGVEVDEKLFF.

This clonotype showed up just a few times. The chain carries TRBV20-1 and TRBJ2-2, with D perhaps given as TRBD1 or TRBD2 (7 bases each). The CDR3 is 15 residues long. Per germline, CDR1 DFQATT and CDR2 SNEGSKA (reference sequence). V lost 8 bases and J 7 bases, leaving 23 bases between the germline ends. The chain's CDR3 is CSSYRGSSGVGELFF. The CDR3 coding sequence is TGCAGTTCTTACAGGGGAAGCAGCGGGGTCGGGGAGCTGTTTTTT.

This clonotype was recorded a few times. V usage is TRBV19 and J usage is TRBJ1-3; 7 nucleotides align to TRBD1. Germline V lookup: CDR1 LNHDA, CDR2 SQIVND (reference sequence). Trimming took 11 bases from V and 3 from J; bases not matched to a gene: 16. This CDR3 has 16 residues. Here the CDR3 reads CAAETRPGGFGNTIYF. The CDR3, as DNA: TGTGCCGCCGAGACCAGGCCAGGGGGATTTGGAAACACCATATATTTT.

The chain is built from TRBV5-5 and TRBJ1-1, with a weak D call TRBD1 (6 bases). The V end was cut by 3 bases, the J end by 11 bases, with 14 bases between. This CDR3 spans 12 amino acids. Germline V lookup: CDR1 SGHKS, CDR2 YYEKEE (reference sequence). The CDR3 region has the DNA TGTGCCAGCAGCTACCTTCAGGGGAGGGCTTTCTTT. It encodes CASSYLQGRAFF.

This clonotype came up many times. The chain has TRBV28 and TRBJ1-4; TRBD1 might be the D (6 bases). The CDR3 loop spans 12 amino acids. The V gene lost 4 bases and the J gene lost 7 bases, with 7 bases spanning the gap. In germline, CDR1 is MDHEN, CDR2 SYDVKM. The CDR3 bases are TGTGCCAGCAGTTCGGGGGCTGAAAAACTGTTTTTT. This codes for CASSSGAEKLFF.

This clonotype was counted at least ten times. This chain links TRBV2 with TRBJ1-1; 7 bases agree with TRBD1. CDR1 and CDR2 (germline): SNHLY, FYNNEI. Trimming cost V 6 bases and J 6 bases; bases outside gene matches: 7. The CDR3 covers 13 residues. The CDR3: CASRKGTAAEAFF. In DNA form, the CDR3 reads TGTGCCAGCAGGAAAGGGACAGCCGCTGAAGCTTTCTTT.

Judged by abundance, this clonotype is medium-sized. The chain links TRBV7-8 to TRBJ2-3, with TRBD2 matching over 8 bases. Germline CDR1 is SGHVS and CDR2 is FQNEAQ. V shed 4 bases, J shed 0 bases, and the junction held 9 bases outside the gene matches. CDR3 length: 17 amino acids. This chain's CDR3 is CASSSSLAGPSTDTQYF. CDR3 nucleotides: TGTGCCAGCAGCTCCTCTCTAGCGGGTCCTAGCACAGATACGCAGTATTTT.

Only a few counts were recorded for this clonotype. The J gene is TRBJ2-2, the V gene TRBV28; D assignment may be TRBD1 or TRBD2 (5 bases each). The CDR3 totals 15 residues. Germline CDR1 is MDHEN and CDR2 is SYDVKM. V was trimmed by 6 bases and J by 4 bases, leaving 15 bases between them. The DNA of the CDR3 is TGTGCCAGCAGGCCGGGGACGGTGGGCACCGGGGAGCTGTTTTTT. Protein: CASRPGTVGTGELFF. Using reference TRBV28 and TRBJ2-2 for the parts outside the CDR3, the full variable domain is DVKVTQSSRYLVKRTGEKVFLECVQDMDHENMFWYRQDPGLGLRLIYFSYDVKMKEKGDIPEGYSVSREKKERFSLILESASTNQTSMYLCASRPGTVGTGELFFGEGSRLTVL.

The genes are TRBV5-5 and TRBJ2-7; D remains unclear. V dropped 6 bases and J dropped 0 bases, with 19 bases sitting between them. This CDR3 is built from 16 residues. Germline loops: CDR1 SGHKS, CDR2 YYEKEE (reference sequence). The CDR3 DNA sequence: TGTGCCAGCACCAGCGTTCCTCGACAAAACTCCTACGAGCAGTACTTC. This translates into CASTSVPRQNSYEQYF.

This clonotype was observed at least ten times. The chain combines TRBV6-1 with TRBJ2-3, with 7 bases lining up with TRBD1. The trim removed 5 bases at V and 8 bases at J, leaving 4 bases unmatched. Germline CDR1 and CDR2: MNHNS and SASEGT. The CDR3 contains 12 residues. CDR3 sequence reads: CASSRGPGTQYF. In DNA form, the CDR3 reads TGTGCCAGCAGTAGGGGGCCAGGTACGCAGTATTTT.

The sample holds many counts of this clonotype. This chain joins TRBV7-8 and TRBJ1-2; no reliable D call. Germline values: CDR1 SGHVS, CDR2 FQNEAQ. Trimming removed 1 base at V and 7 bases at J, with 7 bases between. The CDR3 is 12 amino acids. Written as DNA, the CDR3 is TGTGCCAGCAGCTTAGTTAGTGGTGGCTACACCTTC. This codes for CASSLVSGGYTF. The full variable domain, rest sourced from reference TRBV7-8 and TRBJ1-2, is GAGVSQSPRYKVAKRGQDVALRCDPISGHVSLFWYQQALGQGPEFLTYFQNEAQLDKSGLPSDRFFAERPEGSVSTLKIQRTQQEDSAVYLCASSLVSGGYTFGSGTRLTVV.

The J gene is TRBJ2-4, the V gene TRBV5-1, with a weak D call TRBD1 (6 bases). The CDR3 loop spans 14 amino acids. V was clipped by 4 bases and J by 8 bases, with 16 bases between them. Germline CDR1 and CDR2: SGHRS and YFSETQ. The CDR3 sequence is CASSAGQFLDIQYF. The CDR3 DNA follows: TGCGCCAGCAGCGCCGGACAGTTCTTAGACATTCAGTACTTC.

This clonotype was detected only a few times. The CDR3 nucleotides read TGCGCCAGCAGCCCGGAACGGGACAGGTTTAATGAAAAACTGTTTTTT. Encoded protein: CASSPERDRFNEKLFF. The chain combines TRBV5-1 with TRBJ1-4; 8 bases agree with TRBD1. CDR1 SGHRS and CDR2 YFSETQ come from the germline V gene. The CDR3 consists of 16 residues. V dropped 4 bases and J dropped 4; count of bases not matched to a gene: 9.

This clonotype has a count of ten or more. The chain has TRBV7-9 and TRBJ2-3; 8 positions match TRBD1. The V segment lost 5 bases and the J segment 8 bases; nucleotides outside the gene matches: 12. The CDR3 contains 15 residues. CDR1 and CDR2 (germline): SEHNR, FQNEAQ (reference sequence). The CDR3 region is CASSPLQGAAATQYF. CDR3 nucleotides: TGTGCCAGCAGCCCGTTGCAGGGGGCGGCCGCTACGCAGTATTTT.

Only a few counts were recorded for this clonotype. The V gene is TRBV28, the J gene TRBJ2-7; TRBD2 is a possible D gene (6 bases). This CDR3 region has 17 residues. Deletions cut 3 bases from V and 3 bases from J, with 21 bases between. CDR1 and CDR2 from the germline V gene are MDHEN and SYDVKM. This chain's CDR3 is CASSFFLEGGDFYEQYF. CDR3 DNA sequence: TGTGCCAGCAGTTTTTTTCTGGAGGGCGGAGACTTCTACGAGCAGTACTTC.

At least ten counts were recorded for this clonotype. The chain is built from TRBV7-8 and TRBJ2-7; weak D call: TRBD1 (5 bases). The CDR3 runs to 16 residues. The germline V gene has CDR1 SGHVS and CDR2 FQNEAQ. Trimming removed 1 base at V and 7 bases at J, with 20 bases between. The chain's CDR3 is CASSLDLGGALREQYF. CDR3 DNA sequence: TGTGCCAGCAGCTTAGACCTGGGTGGGGCATTGAGGGAGCAGTACTTC.

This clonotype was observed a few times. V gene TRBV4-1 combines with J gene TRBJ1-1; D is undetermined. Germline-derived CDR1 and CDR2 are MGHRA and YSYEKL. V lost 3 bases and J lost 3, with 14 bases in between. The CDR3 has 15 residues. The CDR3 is CASSHLGVRDTEAFF. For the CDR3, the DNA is TGCGCCAGCAGCCATCTAGGTGTTCGTGACACTGAAGCTTTCTTT.

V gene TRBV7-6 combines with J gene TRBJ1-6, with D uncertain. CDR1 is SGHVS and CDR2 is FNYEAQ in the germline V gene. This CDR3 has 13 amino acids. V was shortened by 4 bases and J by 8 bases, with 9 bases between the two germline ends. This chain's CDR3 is CASSSSPDSPLHF. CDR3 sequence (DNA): TGTGCCAGCAGCTCTTCCCCGGATTCACCCCTCCACTTT.

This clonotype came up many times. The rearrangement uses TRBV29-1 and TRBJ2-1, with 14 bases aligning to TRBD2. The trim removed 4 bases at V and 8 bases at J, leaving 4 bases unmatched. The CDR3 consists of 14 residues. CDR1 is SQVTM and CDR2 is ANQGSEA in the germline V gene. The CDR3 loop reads CSVVGTSGSDEQFF. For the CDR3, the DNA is TGCAGCGTTGTGGGGACTAGCGGGAGTGATGAGCAGTTCTTC.

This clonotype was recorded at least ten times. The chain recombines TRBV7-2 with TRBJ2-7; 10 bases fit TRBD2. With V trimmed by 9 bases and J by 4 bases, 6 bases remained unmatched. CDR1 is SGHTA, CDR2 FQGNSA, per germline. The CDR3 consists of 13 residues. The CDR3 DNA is TGTGCCAGTTCCACTAGCGGGAAGTACGAGCAGTACTTC. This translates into CASSTSGKYEQYF.

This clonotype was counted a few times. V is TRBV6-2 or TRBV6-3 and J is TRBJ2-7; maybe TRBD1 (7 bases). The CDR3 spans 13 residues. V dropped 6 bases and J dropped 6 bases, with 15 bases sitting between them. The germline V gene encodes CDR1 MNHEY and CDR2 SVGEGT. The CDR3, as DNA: TGTGCCAGCAGCAGGGGGGAATCAGGCGAGCAGTACTTC. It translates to CASSRGESGEQYF.

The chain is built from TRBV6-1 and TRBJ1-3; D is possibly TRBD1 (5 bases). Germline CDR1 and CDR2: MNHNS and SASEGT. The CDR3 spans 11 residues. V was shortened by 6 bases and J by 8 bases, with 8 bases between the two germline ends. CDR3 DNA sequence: TGTGCCAGCAGAGGGGTGTACACCATATATTTT. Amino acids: CASRGVYTIYF.

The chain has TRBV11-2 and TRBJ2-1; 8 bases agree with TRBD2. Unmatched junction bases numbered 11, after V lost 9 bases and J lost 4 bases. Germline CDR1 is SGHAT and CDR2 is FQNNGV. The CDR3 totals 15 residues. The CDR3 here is CASSIIPSGYNEQFF. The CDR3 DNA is TGTGCCAGTAGTATCATCCCTAGCGGGTACAATGAGCAGTTCTTC.

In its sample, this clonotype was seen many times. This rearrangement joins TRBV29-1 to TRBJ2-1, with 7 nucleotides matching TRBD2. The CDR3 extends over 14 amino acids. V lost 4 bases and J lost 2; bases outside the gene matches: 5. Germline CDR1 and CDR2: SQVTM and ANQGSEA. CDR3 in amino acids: CSVVPSGAYNEQFF. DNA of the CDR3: TGCAGCGTTGTCCCTAGCGGAGCCTACAATGAGCAGTTCTTC.

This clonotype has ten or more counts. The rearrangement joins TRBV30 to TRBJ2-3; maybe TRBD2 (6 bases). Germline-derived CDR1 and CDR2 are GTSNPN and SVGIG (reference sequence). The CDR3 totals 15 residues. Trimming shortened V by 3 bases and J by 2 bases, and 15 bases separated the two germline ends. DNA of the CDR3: TGTGCCTGGAGACATTGGGACTGGAACACAGATACGCAGTATTTT. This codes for CAWRHWDWNTDTQYF.